The T cell receptor beta chain described here comes from a study of CD8 T cells in ankylosing spondylitis. Study conclusions and caveats: Disease-linked clones reportedly showed significant enrichment in matched ankylosing spondylitis synovial fluid.

CDR3 length: 17 amino acids. Germline V gives CDR1 SGHRS, CDR2 YFSETQ. Losses at the gene ends were 4 bases for V and 2 bases for J; bases not matched to a gene: 11. Each CDR3 protein is one row after TCRdb ran MiXCR on the 5' RACE reads. The sample carries approximately 69,000 distinct CDR3 sequences, approximately 5.3% recorded once. This clonotype was counted at least ten times. What it binds is unknown. Sequenced material: blood, either unsorted or a sorted T cell fraction (not recorded which). The receptor was derived from a male donor with ankylosing spondylitis or in good health (not recorded which). The V gene is TRBV5-1, the J gene TRBJ1-1, with TRBD1 matching 10 bases. The CDR3 reads CASSRGQGIRDNTEAFF. CDR3 DNA: TGCGCCAGCAGCCGGGGACAGGGGATTAGGGATAACACTGAAGCTTTCTTT.